The rows below give T cell receptor beta chains drawn from one sample of a study of shared clonotypes between healthy human individuals. Data came from immunoSEQ multiplex PCR; TCRdb stores just in-frame clones and leaves some out. The table has about 2.1 million clones, 85% to 95% seen once; the top ten hold around 1.8%. Sequencing input: naive CD8+ T cells from PBMCs. All receptors come from a man aged 18-30 years in good health. Some clones in this sample may be carry-over from other donors' samples. The CDR3 runs from the conserved cysteine through the conserved F or W. A D gene is named only where the DNA matches it firmly. Expanded clones are given a class, and other clones once, few, many or no size at all.

V	J	D	length	size	DNA	CDR3
TRBV27	TRBJ2-1	TRBD2	15	-	TGTGCCAGCAGCCTCCGGGCTAGCGGGAACAATGAGCAGTTCTTC	CASSLRASGNNEQFF
TRBV2	TRBJ2-7	-	15	-	TGTGCCAGCAGTCGACTTCCGGGACAAAACTACGAGCAGTACTTC	CASSRLPGQNYEQYF
TRBV19	TRBJ2-1	TRBD1	16	-	TGTGCCAGTAGTATTTCCAGGGGGAGCTCCTACAATGAGCAGTTCTTC	CASSISRGSSYNEQFF
TRBV10-3	TRBJ1-3	TRBD1	15	-	TGTGCCATCAGCCAGACAGGGGGCGCAGGAAACACCATATATTTT	CAISQTGGAGNTIYF
TRBV30	TRBJ2-1	-	12	-	TGTGCCTGGAGTGTACTATTCAATGAGCAGTTCTTC	CAWSVLFNEQFF
TRBV9	TRBJ2-5	-	13	-	TGTGCCAGCAGCGAACGCGGGTCGGAGACCCAGTACTTC	CASSERGSETQYF
TRBV6-5	TRBJ2-2	TRBD1	15	-	TGTGCCAGCAGGAGCCGGGACAGGGACACCGGGGAGCTGTTTTTT	CASRSRDRDTGELFF
TRBV9	TRBJ2-1	-	16	-	TGTGCCAGCAGCGTAAGTCAGCGCCACTCCTACAATGAGCAGTTCTTC	CASSVSQRHSYNEQFF
TRBV27	TRBJ1-5	TRBD1	14	-	TGTGCCAGCAGTTCGACAGGGGGGGGGCAGCCCCAGCATTTT	CASSSTGGGQPQHF
TRBV28	TRBJ2-4	-	16	-	TGTGCCAGCGGAACCCGACTGACCCTAGCCAAAAACATTCAGTACTTC	CASGTRLTLAKNIQYF
TRBV4-1	TRBJ2-5	-	17	-	TGCGCCAGCAGCCCAACGGGCCTGGGGCAGTTCCAAGAGACCCAGTACTTC	CASSPTGLGQFQETQYF
TRBV4-3	TRBJ2-1	TRBD2	17	-	TGCGCCAGCAGCCAAGATTCTGTGCTAGCGGGAGGATCTGAGCAGTTCTTC	CASSQDSVLAGGSEQFF
TRBV29-1	TRBJ2-2	-	12	-	TGCAGCGTGGGGTTAAACACCGGGGAGCTGTTTTTT	CSVGLNTGELFF
TRBV19	TRBJ2-1	TRBD2	13	-	TGTGCCAGTAGTACGGGACTAGCGTCTGAGCAGTTCTTC	CASSTGLASEQFF
TRBV30	TRBJ2-5	-	13	-	TGTGCCTGGAGTGTGGGCCTTCAAGAGACCCAGTACTTC	CAWSVGLQETQYF
TRBV13	TRBJ1-4	TRBD1	14	-	TGTGCCAGCAGCCAACAGGGGGCAAGGGAAAAACTGTTTTTT	CASSQQGAREKLFF
TRBV11-2	TRBJ2-7	TRBD2	15	-	TGTGCCAGCAGCCTGGGACTAGCGGGAGCTCACGAGCAGTACTTC	CASSLGLAGAHEQYF
TRBV30	TRBJ1-5	-	13	-	TGTGCCTGGAGTGCGGACAGCAATCAGCCCCAGCATTTT	CAWSADSNQPQHF
TRBV28	TRBJ1-1	-	14	few	TGTGCCAGCAGTTTTTACGGGGCTCGAACTGAAGCTTTCTTT	CASSFYGARTEAFF
TRBV5-1	TRBJ2-7	-	13	-	TGCGCCAGCAGCCCCTTACCCTCCTACGAGCAGTACTTC	CASSPLPSYEQYF
TRBV7-9	TRBJ2-2	-	16	-	TGTGCCAGCAGCTTAACGGGTTATTCGAACACCGGGGAGCTGTTTTTT	CASSLTGYSNTGELFF
TRBV11-2	TRBJ2-1	-	15	-	TGTGCCAGCAGCTTAGGGTGGACGGGGGTTAATGAGCAGTTCTTC	CASSLGWTGVNEQFF
TRBV5-1	TRBJ1-4	-	16	-	TGCGCCAGCAGCTTGGAACCGGCTACAACTAATGAAAAACTGTTTTTT	CASSLEPATTNEKLFF
TRBV28	TRBJ2-5	TRBD2	16	-	TGTGCCAGCACACCGGGACTAGCGGGGCCCCAAGAGACCCAGTACTTC	CASTPGLAGPQETQYF
TRBV28	TRBJ2-4	TRBD2	22	-	TGTGCCAGCACTCCCCACCAGACTAGCGGACGAACCCAAGCACTAGCCAAAAACATTCAGTACTTC	CASTPHQTSGRTQALAKNIQYF
TRBV5-4	TRBJ2-7	TRBD2	15	-	TGTGCCAGCAGCTTGGGGGTAGCGGGAGGCTACGAGCAGTACTTC	CASSLGVAGGYEQYF
TRBV19	TRBJ2-7	TRBD1	13	-	TGTGCCAGTAGGGGACAGGGCTTCTACGAGCAGTACTTC	CASRGQGFYEQYF
TRBV28	TRBJ2-1	TRBD2	16	once	TGTGCCAGCAGTTGGGTGATAGCGGGAGGGCCTCACGAGCAGTTCTTC	CASSWVIAGGPHEQFF
TRBV4-3	TRBJ2-7	-	15	once	TGCGCCAGCAGCAAGGGGACCGACAGCTCCTACGAGCAGTACTTC	CASSKGTDSSYEQYF